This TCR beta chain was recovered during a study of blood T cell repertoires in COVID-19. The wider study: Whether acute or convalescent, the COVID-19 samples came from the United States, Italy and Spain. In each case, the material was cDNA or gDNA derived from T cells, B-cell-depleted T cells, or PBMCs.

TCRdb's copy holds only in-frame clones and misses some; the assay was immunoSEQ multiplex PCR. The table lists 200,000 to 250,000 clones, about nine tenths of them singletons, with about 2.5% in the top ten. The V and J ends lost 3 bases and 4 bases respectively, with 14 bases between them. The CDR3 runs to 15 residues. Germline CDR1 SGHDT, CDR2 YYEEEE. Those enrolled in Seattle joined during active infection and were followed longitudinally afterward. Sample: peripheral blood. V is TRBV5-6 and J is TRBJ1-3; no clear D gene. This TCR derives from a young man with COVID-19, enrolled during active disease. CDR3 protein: CASSSRVLGGNTIYF. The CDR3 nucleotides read TGTGCCAGCAGCTCGCGGGTCCTTGGAGGAAACACCATATATTTT.